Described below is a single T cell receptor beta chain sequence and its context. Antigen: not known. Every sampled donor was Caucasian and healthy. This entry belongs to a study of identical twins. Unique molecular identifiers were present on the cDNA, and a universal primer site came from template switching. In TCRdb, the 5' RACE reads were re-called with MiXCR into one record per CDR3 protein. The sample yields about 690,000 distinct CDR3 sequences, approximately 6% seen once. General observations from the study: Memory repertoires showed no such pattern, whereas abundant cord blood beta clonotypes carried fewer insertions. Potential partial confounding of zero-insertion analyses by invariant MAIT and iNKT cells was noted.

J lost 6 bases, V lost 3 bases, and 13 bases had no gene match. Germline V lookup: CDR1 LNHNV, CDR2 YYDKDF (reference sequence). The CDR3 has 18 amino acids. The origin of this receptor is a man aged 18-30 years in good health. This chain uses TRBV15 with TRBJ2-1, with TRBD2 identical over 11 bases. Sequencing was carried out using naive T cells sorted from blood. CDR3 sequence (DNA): TGTGCCACCAGCAGCGGACTAGCGGGTGGGGAGTTAGGCAATGAGCAGTTCTTC. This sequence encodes CATSSGLAGGELGNEQFF.